This T cell receptor (beta chain) appears in the sequencing data of a study of beta chain features in type 1 diabetes. General observations from the study: Moderate but significant shortening of TCRB CDR3s was recorded in all four CD4+ subsets from Type 1 diabetes patients.

This clone was observed a few times. The antigen remains undetermined. Averaging roughly 100 mL, one heparinised blood draw was given by each donor. The whole isolated RNA underwent reverse transcription, so sequencing captured expressed TCRB transcripts. Some clones are missing from TCRdb's copy, which holds only in-frame ones; the method was immunoSEQ multiplex PCR. Of roughly 180,000 clones listed, approximately 7.8% were seen once; the top ten hold approximately 0.87%. V was trimmed by 3 bases and J by 4 bases, leaving 19 bases between them. Germline V gene data show CDR1 as SGHTA and CDR2 as FQGNSA. The CDR3 contains 16 residues.

The source of this sequence is a woman in her thirties or forties with type 1 diabetes. Specimen: central memory CD4+ T cells from blood. The J gene is TRBJ2-7, the V gene TRBV7-2; D may be TRBD1 (5 bases). CDR3 DNA sequence: TGTGCCAGCAGCTTTACCCCAGGGCTATCAGGTTACGAGCAGTACTTC. Translation gives CASSFTPGLSGYEQYF.